The T cell receptor beta chain described here comes from a study of shared clonotypes between healthy human individuals. On this clone: Its specificity is unknown. Different DNA sequences within this sample yield the same CDR3.

The CDR3 runs to 15 residues. Germline V gene sequence: CDR1 MGHRA, CDR2 YSYEKL. V lost 1 base and J 1 base, leaving 10 bases between the germline ends. Study-level findings and limits: A reduction in generation probabilities was seen for non-shared clonotypes relative to those shared by all four donors. Shared across a few donors were roughly 5% of the naive CD4 clonotypes. Naive subsets tended to show greater estimated richness than memory subsets.

Every immunoSEQ plate was one replicate of a subset's evenly spread DNA. Assay: immunoSEQ multiplex PCR; the TCRdb copy retains only in-frame clones and omits some. The profile shows around 1.9 million clones, 90% to 95% of them singletons. In the naive CD8 group, cells lacked CD45RO and were positively selected for CCR7, so terminally differentiated effector memory CD45RA+ cells were left out. Source material: naive CD8+ T cells from PBMCs. J is TRBJ1-1 and V is TRBV4-1; a possible D gene is TRBD1 (5 bases). This TCR was recovered from a man between 18 and 35 years old in good health. Some clones in this sample may be carry-over from other donors' samples. CDR3 DNA sequence: TGCGCCAGCAGCCAAGTTGCAGGGCAGAACACTGAAGCTTTCTTT. Translating it yields CASSQVAGQNTEAFF.